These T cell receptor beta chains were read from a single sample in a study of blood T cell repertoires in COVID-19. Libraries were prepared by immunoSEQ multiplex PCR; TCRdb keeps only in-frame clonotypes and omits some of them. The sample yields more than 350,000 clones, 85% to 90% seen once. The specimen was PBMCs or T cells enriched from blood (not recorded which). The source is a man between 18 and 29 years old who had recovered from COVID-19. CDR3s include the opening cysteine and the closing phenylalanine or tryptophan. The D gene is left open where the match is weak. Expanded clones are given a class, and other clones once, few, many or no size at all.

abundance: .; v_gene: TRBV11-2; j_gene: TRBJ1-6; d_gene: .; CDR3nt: TGTGCCAGCAGGTACTACTCGGATTCACCCCTCCACTTT; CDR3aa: CASRYYSDSPLHF
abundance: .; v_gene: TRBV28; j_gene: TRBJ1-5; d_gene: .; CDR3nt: TGTGCCACGCGCCAGGGGTTTGGTCAGCCCCAGCATTTT; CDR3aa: CATRQGFGQPQHF
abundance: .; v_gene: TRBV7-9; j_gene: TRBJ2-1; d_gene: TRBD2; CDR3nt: TGTGCCAGCAGCTTAGGACTAGCGCGGTCCTACAATGAGCAGTTCTTC; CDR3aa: CASSLGLARSYNEQFF
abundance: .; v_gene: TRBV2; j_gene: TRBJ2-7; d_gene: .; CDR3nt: TGTGCCAGCAGTAAAAGGCAGGGCACTTACGAGCAGTACTTC; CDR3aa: CASSKRQGTYEQYF
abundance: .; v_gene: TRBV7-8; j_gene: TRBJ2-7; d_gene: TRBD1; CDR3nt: TGTGCCAGCAGCCTGACCGGGACAGGGGGCTATCCCTACGAGCAGTACTTC; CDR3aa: CASSLTGTGGYPYEQYF
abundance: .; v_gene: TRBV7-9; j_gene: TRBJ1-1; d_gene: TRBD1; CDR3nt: TGTGCCAGCAGCCCTGAGACAGGGTTCAAGAACACTGAAGCTTTCTTT; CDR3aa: CASSPETGFKNTEAFF
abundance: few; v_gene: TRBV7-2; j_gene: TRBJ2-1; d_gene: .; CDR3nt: TGTGCCAGCAGCTTAACGGTCTGGGAGCAGTTCTTC; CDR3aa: CASSLTVWEQFF
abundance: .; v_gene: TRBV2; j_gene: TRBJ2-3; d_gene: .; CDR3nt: TGTGCCAGCAGTTTCGAGCCAGATACGCAGTATTTT; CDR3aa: CASSFEPDTQYF
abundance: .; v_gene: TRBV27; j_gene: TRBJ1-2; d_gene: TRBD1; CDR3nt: TGTGCCAGCAGGGGAACAGGGGCGAGTGGCTACACCTTC; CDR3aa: CASRGTGASGYTF
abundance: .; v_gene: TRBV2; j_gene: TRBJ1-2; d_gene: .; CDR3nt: TGTGCCAGCACAGGGTATGACTATGGCTACACCTTC; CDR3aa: CASTGYDYGYTF
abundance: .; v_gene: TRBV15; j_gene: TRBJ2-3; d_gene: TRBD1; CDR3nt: TGTGCCACCAGCAGAGACCGGGCAGGGGGCTCATGGCGGGCAGATACGCAGTATTTT; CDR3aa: CATSRDRAGGSWRADTQYF
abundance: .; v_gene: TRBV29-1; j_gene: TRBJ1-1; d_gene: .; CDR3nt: TGCAGCGTCGCGGGACGAGCGAGAGAAGAAGCTTTCTTT; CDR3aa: CSVAGRAREEAFF
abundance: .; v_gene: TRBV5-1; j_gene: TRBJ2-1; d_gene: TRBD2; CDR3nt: TGCGCCAGCAGCTTGGATACAGCGGGGGGGCAGAGTGAGCAGTTCTTC; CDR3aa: CASSLDTAGGQSEQFF
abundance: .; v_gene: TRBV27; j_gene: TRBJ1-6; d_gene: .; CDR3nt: TGTGCCAGCAGTTTAGCCCTCCAGTCACCCCTCCACTTT; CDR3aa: CASSLALQSPLHF
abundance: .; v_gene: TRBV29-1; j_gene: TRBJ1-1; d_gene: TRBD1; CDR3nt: TGCAGCGCCACAGGGGGCTCGGTCACTGAAGCTTTCTTT; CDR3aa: CSATGGSVTEAFF
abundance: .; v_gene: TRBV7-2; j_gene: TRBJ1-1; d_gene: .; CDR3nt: TGTGCCAGCAGCTCCCCCGTGGACATCATGAACACTGAAGCTTTCTTT; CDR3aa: CASSSPVDIMNTEAFF
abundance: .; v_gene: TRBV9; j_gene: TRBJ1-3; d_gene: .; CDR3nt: TGTGCCAGCAGCGGGACAGTTACTGGAAACACCATATATTTT; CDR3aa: CASSGTVTGNTIYF
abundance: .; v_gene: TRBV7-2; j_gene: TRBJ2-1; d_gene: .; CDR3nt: TGTGCCAGCAGCTTAGCCGGTCGGGGGGAGCAGTTCTTC; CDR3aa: CASSLAGRGEQFF
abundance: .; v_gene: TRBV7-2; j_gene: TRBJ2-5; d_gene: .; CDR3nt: TGTGCCAGCAGCTTCCGGGTGGTGGAGACCCAGTACTTC; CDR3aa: CASSFRVVETQYF
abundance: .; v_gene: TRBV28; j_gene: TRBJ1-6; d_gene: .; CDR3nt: TGTGCCAGCAGACAGGGCAATTCACCCCTCCACTTT; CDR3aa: CASRQGNSPLHF
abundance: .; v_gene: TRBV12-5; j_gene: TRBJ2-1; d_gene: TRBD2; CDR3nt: TGTGCTAGTGGTCTGGGGACTAGCGGGCTAGCCTGGCGGTTCTTC; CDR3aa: CASGLGTSGLAWRFF
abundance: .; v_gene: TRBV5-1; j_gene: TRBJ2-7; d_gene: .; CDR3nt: TGCGCCAGCAGCTATGGAGATCGGTACGAGCAGTACTTC; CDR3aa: CASSYGDRYEQYF
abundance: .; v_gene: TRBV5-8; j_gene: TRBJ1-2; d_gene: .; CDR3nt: TGTGCCAGCAGCTTTGGACTTATGGGTGGCTACACCTTC; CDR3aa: CASSFGLMGGYTF
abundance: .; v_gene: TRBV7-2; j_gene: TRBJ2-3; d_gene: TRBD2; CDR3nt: TGTGCCAGCACCTTGGGCGGGGGGTACACAGATACGCAGTATTTT; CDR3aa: CASTLGGGYTDTQYF
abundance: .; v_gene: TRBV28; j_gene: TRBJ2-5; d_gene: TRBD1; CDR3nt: TGTGCCAGCAGCCCCGACAGGGTCGGGGAGACCCAGTACTTC; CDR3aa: CASSPDRVGETQYF
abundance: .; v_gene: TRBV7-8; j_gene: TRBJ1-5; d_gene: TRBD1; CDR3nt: TGTGCCAGCAGCCGACTTCCCAGGGGGCCCTCTCAGCCCCAGCATTTT; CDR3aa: CASSRLPRGPSQPQHF
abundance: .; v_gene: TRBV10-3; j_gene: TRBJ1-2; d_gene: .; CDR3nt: TGTGCCATCAGCGAACAGGTCTCCTATGGCTACACCTTC; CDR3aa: CAISEQVSYGYTF
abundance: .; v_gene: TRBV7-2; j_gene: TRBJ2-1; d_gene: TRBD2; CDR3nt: TGTGCCAGCAGCTTAGGTCCGGGACTAGAATACAATGAGCAGTTCTTC; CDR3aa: CASSLGPGLEYNEQFF
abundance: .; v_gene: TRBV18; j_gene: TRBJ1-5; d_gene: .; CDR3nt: TGTGCCAGCTCACCAACCCGACAGGTGTGGGCTCCCCAGCATTTT; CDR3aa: CASSPTRQVWAPQHF
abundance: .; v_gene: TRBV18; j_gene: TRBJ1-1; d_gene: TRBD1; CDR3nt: TGTGCCAGCTCACTGCAGGGGGCTCCTTTGAACACTGAAGCTTTCTTT; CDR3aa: CASSLQGAPLNTEAFF
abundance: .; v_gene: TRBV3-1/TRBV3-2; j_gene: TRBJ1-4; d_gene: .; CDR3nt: TGTGCCAGCAGCCAAGCCGGGTCTAATGAAAAACTGTTTTTT; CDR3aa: CASSQAGSNEKLFF
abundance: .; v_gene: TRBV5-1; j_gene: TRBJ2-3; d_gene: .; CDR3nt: TGCGCCAGCAGTGCGCGGCCTTCGGACACAGATACGCAGTATTTT; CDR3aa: CASSARPSDTDTQYF
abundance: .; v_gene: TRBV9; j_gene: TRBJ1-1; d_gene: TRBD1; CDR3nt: TGTGCCAGCAGCGTAGGGCCGGGACAGGGACGGACTGAAGCTTTCTTT; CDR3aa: CASSVGPGQGRTEAFF
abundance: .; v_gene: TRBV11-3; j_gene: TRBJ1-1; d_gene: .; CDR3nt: TGTGCCAGCAGCTTAGACAGGCTGACTGAAGCTTTCTTT; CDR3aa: CASSLDRLTEAFF
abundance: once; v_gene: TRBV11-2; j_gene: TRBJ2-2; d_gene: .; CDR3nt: TGTGCCAGCAGCTTATCGGTAATTTCCGGGGAGCTGTTTTTT; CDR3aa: CASSLSVISGELFF
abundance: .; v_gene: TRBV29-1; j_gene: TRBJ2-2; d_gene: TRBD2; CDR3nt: TGCAGCATCGGAGGACTAGCGGGAGTGGGGACCGGGGAGCTGTTTTTT; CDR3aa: CSIGGLAGVGTGELFF
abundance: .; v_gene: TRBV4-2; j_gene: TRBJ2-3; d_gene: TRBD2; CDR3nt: TGTGCCAGCAGCCAGGGACTAGCGGGGGGGCCTGATACGCAGTATTTT; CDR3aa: CASSQGLAGGPDTQYF